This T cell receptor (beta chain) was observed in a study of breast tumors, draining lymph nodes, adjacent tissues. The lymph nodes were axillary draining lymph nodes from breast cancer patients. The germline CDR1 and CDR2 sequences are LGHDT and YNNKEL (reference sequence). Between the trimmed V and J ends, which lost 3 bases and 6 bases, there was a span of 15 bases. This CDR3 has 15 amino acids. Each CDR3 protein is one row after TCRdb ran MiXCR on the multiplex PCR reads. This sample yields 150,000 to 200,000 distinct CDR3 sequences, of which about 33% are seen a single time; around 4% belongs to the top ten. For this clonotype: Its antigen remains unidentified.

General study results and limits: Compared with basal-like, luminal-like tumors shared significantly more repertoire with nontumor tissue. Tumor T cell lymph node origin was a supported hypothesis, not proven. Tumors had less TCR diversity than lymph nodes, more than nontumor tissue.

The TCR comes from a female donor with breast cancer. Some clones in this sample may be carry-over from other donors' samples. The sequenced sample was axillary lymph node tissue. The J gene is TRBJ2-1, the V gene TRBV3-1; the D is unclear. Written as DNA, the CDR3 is TGTGCCAGCAGCCACCTCCTGCTTCACCCCAATGAGCAGTTCTTC. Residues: CASSHLLLHPNEQFF.